These 19 T cell receptor beta chains originate from one sample sequenced in a study of Graves' ophthalmopathy and Graves' hyperthyroidism (dated by TCRdb to the late 2010s). Instrument on record: Illumina HiSeq 2000. For repertoire sequencing, TCR beta CDR3 regions were amplified from RNA transcripts. A first-round RT-PCR used HTBI primers with the Qiagen OneStep RT-PCR kit, followed by a second-round multiplex PCR, size selection and purification. TCRdb ran its own pipeline on the public reads, namely fastp trimming at Q25 and MiXCR clone calling, and kept in-frame beta chains. Rows are combined by CDR3 protein, so each entry shows the most common genes and DNA. This sample gives 560,000 or so distinct CDR3 sequences in total; 35% to 40% of them show up just once. Together, the top ten hold about 4.2% of the sample. The material sequenced was peripheral blood or thyroid tissue (not recorded which). Every receptor here comes from an adult man with Graves' hyperthyroidism.

The chain joins TRBV20-1 to TRBJ1-2, with 9 bases identical to TRBD1. The V gene's germline CDR1 is DFQATT and CDR2 SNEGSKA (reference sequence). This CDR3 has 14 amino acids. V dropped 5 bases and J dropped 1; count of bases not matched to a gene: 5. CDR3 in amino acids: CSAFGQGLNYGYTF. DNA for the CDR3: TGCAGTGCTTTTGGACAGGGGCTTAACTATGGCTACACCTTC.

V gene TRBV9 combines with J gene TRBJ2-3, with TRBD1 matching over 7 bases. CDR1 is SGDLS, CDR2 YYNGEE, per germline. The junction had 12 bases not matched to a gene; V was cut back by 4 bases and J by 4 bases. This CDR3 has 16 amino acids. The CDR3 bases are TGTGCCAGCAGCACCAGGGGGACCCCCCCGGCAGATACGCAGTATTTT. It codes for CASSTRGTPPADTQYF.

This clonotype was observed at least ten times. V and J are TRBV9 and TRBJ2-7; maybe TRBD1 (6 bases). The CDR3 extends over 15 amino acids. V shed 0 bases and J shed 3 bases, with 13 bases lying between them. Germline V gene sequence: CDR1 SGDLS, CDR2 YYNGEE. CDR3 residues: CASSVAGATIYEQYF. The CDR3 DNA follows: TGTGCCAGCAGCGTAGCAGGGGCGACTATCTACGAGCAGTACTTC.

This clonotype was seen at least ten times. The DNA of the CDR3 is TGTGCCAGCAGCGCCGAAAGCGGGAGCTCCTACGAGCAGTACTTC. Protein: CASSAESGSSYEQYF. This rearrangement joins TRBV9 to TRBJ2-7, with 8 nucleotides matching TRBD2. The V and J ends lost 3 bases and 0 bases, in that order; junction bases with no gene match: 5. From germline, CDR1 is SGDLS and CDR2 YYNGEE. This CDR3 is 15 amino acids long.

V and J are TRBV20-1 and TRBJ2-3; no firm D call. V gave up 0 bases and J gave up 2 bases, with 3 bases separating them. Looked up from germline, CDR1 is DFQATT and CDR2 is SNEGSKA (reference sequence). This CDR3 comprises 12 residues. CDR3 protein: CSARDNTDTQYF. The DNA for the CDR3 is TGCAGTGCTAGAGATAACACAGATACGCAGTATTTT.

This clonotype was recorded once. This clone may be a read error of a much larger clone one base away. J is TRBJ2-7 and V is TRBV6-6; 8 bases agree with TRBD1. With V trimmed by 5 bases and J by 3 bases, 6 bases remained unmatched. Germline loops: CDR1 MNHNY, CDR2 SVGAGI (reference sequence). The CDR3 covers 14 residues. CDR3 sequence (DNA): TGTGCCAGCAGTCATGGACAGGGTTTCTACGAGCAGTACTTC. This encodes CASSHGQGFYEQYF.

This clonotype was seen at least ten times. The chain uses TRBV20-1 and TRBJ1-5; D is perhaps TRBD1 (6 bases). Trimming removed 0 bases from V and 7 bases from J, with 13 bases in between. Germline CDR1 is DFQATT and CDR2 is SNEGSKA (reference sequence). The CDR3 has 14 amino acids. The chain's CDR3 is CSARDMAGVQPQHF. The CDR3 DNA reads TGCAGTGCTAGAGACATGGCAGGGGTACAGCCCCAGCATTTT.

This clonotype was found many times. The chain recombines TRBV7-6 with TRBJ1-4; the D gene is possibly TRBD1 (5 bases). The CDR3 contains 16 residues. CDR1 and CDR2 from the germline V gene are SGHVS and FNYEAQ. The germline V and J ends were trimmed by 0 bases and 6 bases, with 14 bases remaining between them. This chain's CDR3 is CASSLAEGTNDEKLFF. The CDR3 DNA is TGTGCCAGCAGCTTAGCTGAAGGGACCAACGATGAAAAACTGTTTTTT. Complete variable domain (other parts from reference TRBV7-6 and TRBJ1-4): GAGVSQSPRYKVTKRGQDVALRCDPISGHVSLYWYRQALGQGPEFLTYFNYEAQQDKSGLPNDRFSAERPEGSISTLTIQRTEQRDSAMYRCASSLAEGTNDEKLFFGSGTQLSVL.

Note on this clonotype: This could be a read error, since a much larger clone is one nucleotide away. This rearrangement joins TRBV7-2 to TRBJ1-3; weak D call: TRBD1 (6 bases). Per the germline V gene, CDR1 is SGHTA and CDR2 is FQGNSA. The CDR3 is made up of 14 amino acids. CDR3 region: CASSLGQGRNTIHF. CDR3 DNA: TGTGCCAGCAGCTTGGGGCAGGGGCGAAACACCATACATTTT.

This clonotype was counted only a few times. DNA for the CDR3: TGTGCCACCAGTGACCCGGGACAGGGGAAGAACACCGGGGAGCTGTTTTTT. Translation gives CATSDPGQGKNTGELFF. This chain links TRBV24-1 with TRBJ2-2, with 10 bases identical to TRBD1. The J segment lost 1 base and the V segment lost 4 bases, leaving 5 bases of the junction unmatched. The CDR3 covers 17 residues. Looked up from germline, CDR1 is KGHDR and CDR2 is SFDVKD.

This clonotype was detected a few times. This chain links TRBV14 with TRBJ2-5; no clear D. The germline gives CDR1 SGHDN, CDR2 FVKESK. Between the trimmed V and J ends, which lost 5 bases and 7 bases, there was a span of 11 bases. The CDR3 has 12 residues. In nucleotides, the CDR3 is TGTGCCAGCAGCACGCTTTTTGGGACCCAGTACTTC. It codes for CASSTLFGTQYF. Based on the CDR3 plus reference TRBV14 and TRBJ2-5, the full variable domain is EAGVTQFPSHSVIEKGQTVTLRCDPISGHDNLYWYRRVMGKEIKFLLHFVKESKQDESGMPNNRFLAERTGGTYSTLKVQPAELEDSGVYFCASSTLFGTQYFGPGTRLLVL.

This chain uses TRBV29-1 with TRBJ2-7; unclear D gene. The DNA end is a closer match to TRBJ2-5, so the J assignment may be wrong. The CDR3 runs to 12 residues. Germline CDR1 reads SQVTM; CDR2 reads ANQGSEA. The CDR3, as DNA: TGCAGCGTTGAGAACCAAGGAGAGACCCAGTACTTC. This sequence encodes CSVENQGETQYF.

The CDR3 bases are TGTGCTAGTGGAAGGGACCCACTTTTTGGGAGCAATCAGCCCCAGCATTTT. This codes for CASGRDPLFGSNQPQHF. V and J are TRBV12-5 and TRBJ1-5; D may be TRBD1 (5 bases). Trimming stripped 6 bases from V and 1 base from J, with 19 bases between. Germline lookup yields CDR1 LGHNT and CDR2 FRNRAP. CDR3 length: 17 amino acids.

This clonotype was seen only a few times. V is TRBV6-5 and J is TRBJ2-1; D is unclear. The CDR3 runs 13 residues. Germline loops: CDR1 MNHEY, CDR2 SVGAGI. Trimming removed 8 bases at V and 4 bases at J, with 12 bases between. The CDR3 loop reads CASARTDYNEQFF. CDR3 DNA sequence: TGTGCCAGCGCCAGAACGGATTACAATGAGCAGTTCTTC.

Points on this clonotype: Germline is not matched at one junction end, which may reflect a read error. The chain links TRBV7-9 to TRBJ2-1; D perhaps matches TRBD1 (6 bases). CDR1 is SEHNR, CDR2 FQNEAQ, per germline (reference sequence). This CDR3 has 16 amino acids. The CDR3 is CASSRPGQPTHNEQFF. The CDR3 nucleotides read TGCGCCAGCAGTAGACCGGGACAACCCACCCACAATGAGCAGTTCTTC.

The chain is built from TRBV7-2 and TRBJ2-2, with 8 bases fitting TRBD2. V gave up 4 bases and J gave up 7 bases; unmatched junction bases: 11. There are 16 residues in the CDR3. The germline V gene has CDR1 SGHTA and CDR2 FQGNSA. The CDR3, as DNA: TGTGCCAGCAGCTACTCTTGGCAGGGGACTAGCGGGGAGCTGTTTTTT. Its protein is CASSYSWQGTSGELFF.

The chain has TRBV7-2 and TRBJ2-7; 9 bases line up with TRBD1. Germline V gives CDR1 SGHTA, CDR2 FQGNSA. The CDR3 extends over 14 amino acids. The J segment lost 5 bases and the V segment lost 4 bases, leaving 6 bases of the junction unmatched. The CDR3: CASSSPGQGNEQYF. The CDR3 DNA follows: TGTGCCAGCAGCTCACCGGGACAGGGTAACGAGCAGTACTTC.

This clonotype occurred many times. The V and J genes are TRBV7-9 and TRBJ1-1; D remains unclear. The CDR3 extends over 15 amino acids. Per germline, CDR1 SEHNR and CDR2 FQNEAQ (reference sequence). Trimming removed 0 bases at V and 0 bases at J, with 8 bases between. The CDR3 here is CASSLARGMNTEAFF. CDR3 DNA sequence: TGTGCCAGCAGCTTAGCGCGCGGGATGAACACTGAAGCTTTCTTT. Complete variable domain (other parts from reference TRBV7-9 and TRBJ1-1): DTGVSQNPRHKITKRGQNVTFRCDPISEHNRLYWYRQTLGQGPEFLTYFQNEAQLEKSRLLSDRFSAERPKGSFSTLEIQRTEQGDSAMYLCASSLARGMNTEAFFGQGTRLTVV.

The rearrangement links TRBV12-3 or TRBV12-4 to TRBJ1-3; tentative D call: TRBD1 (5 bases). CDR3 size: 15 residues. V lost 6 bases and J 5 bases, leaving 17 bases between the germline ends. The CDR3 nucleotides read TGTGCCAGCAGCTCCGTTGGCAGGGTTCGAAACACCATATATTTT. It encodes CASSSVGRVRNTIYF.